Presented here are 12 T cell receptor beta chains from one specimen sequenced in a study of cytotoxic CD8 clonotypes in ibrutinib-treated CLL. The table came from immunoSEQ multiplex PCR; TCRdb's copy has only in-frame clones and leaves some out. The sample gives approximately 190,000 clones, 65% to 80% of which show up once; about 6.2% is in the top ten. Sequencing used PBMCs, obtained after 12 months of ibrutinib treatment. Receptor source: a human donor with chronic lymphocytic leukemia.

V and J are TRBV27 and TRBJ2-1, with a tentative D call TRBD2 (6 bases). V lost 7 bases, J lost 7 bases, and 8 bases lay in between. This CDR3 has 11 residues. CDR1 and CDR2 (germline): MNHEY, SMNVEV (reference sequence). This CDR3 is CASTGRNEQFF. Written as DNA, the CDR3 is TGTGCCAGCACGGGGAGGAATGAGCAGTTCTTC.

The chain joins TRBV5-1 to TRBJ1-1; D unclear. The CDR3 totals 14 residues. The V end was cut by 4 bases, the J end by 2 bases, with 12 bases between. CDR1 and CDR2 from the germline V gene are SGHRS and YFSETQ. The CDR3 coding sequence is TGCGCCAGCAGCCCCGACATAGGAAACACTGAAGCTTTCTTT. Its translation is CASSPDIGNTEAFF.

The table lists this clone with a few counts. The rearrangement joins TRBV28 to TRBJ1-5; no firm D call. V was trimmed by 6 bases and J by 6 bases, leaving 18 bases between them. The CDR3 is 15 amino acids. Germline V gene data show CDR1 as MDHEN and CDR2 as SYDVKM. In DNA form, the CDR3 reads TGTGCCAGCAGCCACGGCTGGAACAACGGTCAGCCCCAGCATTTT. Translated, it gives CASSHGWNNGQPQHF.

The CDR3 region has the DNA TGTGCCTGGAGTGGAGACAGGGCTTCGGCCACAGATACGCAGTATTTT. Its protein is CAWSGDRASATDTQYF. This sequence joins TRBV30 and TRBJ2-3; 7 bases are shared with TRBD1. J lost 2 bases, V lost 1 base, and 9 bases had no gene match. Germline lookup yields CDR1 GTSNPN and CDR2 SVGIG (reference sequence). The CDR3 has 16 residues.

This clone has only a few counts. The chain is built from TRBV23-1 and TRBJ1-2; D is perhaps TRBD1 (5 bases). TRBV23-1 falls under the ORF class, with uncertain function. V gave up 0 bases and J gave up 4 bases, with 18 bases separating them. The CDR3 length is 17 residues. The CDR3 DNA reads as TGCGCCAGCAGTCAATCCTTGCCAGGGCTTGTTTTCTATGGCTACACCTTC. This gives the protein CASSQSLPGLVFYGYTF.

J is TRBJ1-1 and V is TRBV29-1; D unresolved. Germline values: CDR1 SQVTM, CDR2 ANQGSEA. V was shortened by 2 bases and J by 5 bases, with 6 bases between the two germline ends. The CDR3 consists of 11 residues. The CDR3 reads CSVEPGTEAFF. In nucleotides, the CDR3 is TGCAGCGTTGAACCCGGGACTGAAGCTTTCTTT.

The V gene is TRBV5-6, the J gene TRBJ2-7; 8 bases align to TRBD1. J lost 3 bases, V lost 1 base, and 6 bases had no gene match. This CDR3 contains 15 residues. Per the germline V gene, CDR1 is SGHDT and CDR2 is YYEEEE. The CDR3 region is CASSLRAGGLYEQYF. CDR3 coding DNA: TGTGCCAGCAGCTTGAGGGCAGGGGGCCTCTACGAGCAGTACTTC.

This sequence joins TRBV9 and TRBJ1-6; TRBD1 aligns across 9 bases. This CDR3 is 15 amino acids long. The J segment lost 7 bases and the V segment lost 4 bases, leaving 6 bases of the junction unmatched. Per germline, CDR1 SGDLS and CDR2 YYNGEE. CDR3 DNA sequence: TGTGCCAGCAGCCTGGACAGGGGCAAAAATTCACCCCTCCACTTT. It codes for CASSLDRGKNSPLHF.

This clone occurred a few times. V usage is TRBV2 and J usage is TRBJ1-5; D is uncertain. V lost 5 bases and J lost 0, with 8 bases in between. Germline CDR1 and CDR2: SNHLY and FYNNEI. There are 14 residues in the CDR3. The CDR3, as DNA: TGTGCCAGCAGTTCGGAGCTTAGCAATCAGCCCCAGCATTTT. It codes for CASSSELSNQPQHF.

This chain links TRBV30 with TRBJ1-2; D remains unclear. The ends were cut back, 0 bases at V and 4 bases at J, with 9 bases in the middle. The germline V gene has CDR1 GTSNPN and CDR2 SVGIG (reference sequence). This CDR3 is built from 13 residues. CDR3 region: CAWSVKGSYGYTF. The CDR3 DNA is TGTGCCTGGAGTGTAAAGGGTAGCTATGGCTACACCTTC.

A few counts support this clone. This chain joins TRBV5-1 and TRBJ2-3, with no clear D. Germline CDR1 reads SGHRS; CDR2 reads YFSETQ. This CDR3 spans 14 amino acids. V dropped 0 bases and J dropped 0 bases, with 5 bases sitting between them. The CDR3 loop reads CASSLVGSTDTQYF. CDR3 nucleotides: TGCGCCAGCAGCTTGGTTGGCAGCACAGATACGCAGTATTTT.

The chain has TRBV7-2 and TRBJ2-3, with D possibly matching TRBD2 (6 bases). Germline CDR1 reads SGHTA; CDR2 reads FQGNSA. There are 16 residues in the CDR3. Trimming removed 3 bases from V and 2 bases from J, with 15 bases in between. As DNA, the CDR3 is TGTGCCAGCAGCTTGGCCGGGGGAATTTTCACAGATACGCAGTATTTT. Translated, it gives CASSLAGGIFTDTQYF.